This entry is about one TCR beta chain. These data come from a study of shared clonotypes between healthy human individuals. The method was immunoSEQ multiplex PCR; TCRdb's version includes in-frame clones alone and lacks a portion of them. In the table there are roughly 2.5 million clones, just over 90% of which are singletons. This receptor was obtained from a man aged 18 to 29 in good health. The material sequenced was naive CD4+ T cells sorted from blood. Specified subset: CD45RA+ positively selected.

The CDR3 region has the DNA TGTGCCAGTAGCAGTGTTTTGAGCGGGAGGGCCGGGGCAGATACGCAGTATTTT. It codes for CASSSVLSGRAGADTQYF. This rearrangement joins TRBV19 to TRBJ2-3, with 10 bases that match TRBD2. This CDR3 is 18 amino acids long. V was clipped by 6 bases and J by 4 bases; unmatched bases: 16. The germline V gene has CDR1 LNHDA and CDR2 SQIVND (reference sequence).